The sequence of this T cell receptor beta chain was determined in a study of T cell responses to AZD1222 COVID-19 vaccine. Study-level points and caveats: Possibly, clonal diversity was underestimated; donors were largely white British and included more females. A reported finding is that nearly half of spike-specific TCRs target unmutated variant regions. There were repertoire samples only from the period after the peak T cell response.

This clone appeared a few times. No antigen is known for it. Using immunoSEQ multiplex PCR, the repertoire was profiled, and TCRdb retains in-frame clones only, with some absent. This repertoire shows some 190,000 clones, about nine tenths found once; its top ten account for around 1.9%. There are 13 residues in the CDR3. Germline V gene sequence: CDR1 SNHLY, CDR2 FYNNEI. V was clipped by 8 bases and J by 9 bases; unmatched bases: 9. This receptor was obtained from an adult who received the AZD1222 COVID-19 vaccine. Sequencing was performed on peripheral blood, taken 28 days after the second AZD1222 dose. The chain links TRBV2 to TRBJ2-2; 7 bases agree with TRBD2. The CDR3 sequence: CASGPGLVRELFF. In DNA, the CDR3 is TGTGCCAGCGGACCAGGACTAGTAAGGGAGCTGTTTTTT.